This T cell receptor beta chain came from a study of T cells in narcolepsy. About the study: Patients with NT1 or NT2 and healthy control donors were enrolled.

The V end lost 4 bases, the J end lost 8 bases, and 18 bases lay between the germline ends. The CDR3 spans 15 residues. CDR1 is KGHSH, CDR2 LQKENI, per germline. Study results and limitations: Same-patient CSF and blood CD4+ T cell clonotypes included HCRT-specific and TRIB2-specific autoreactive ones. Autoreactive clone sequences were missing from some blood memory CD4+ repertoires.

Method: immunoSEQ multiplex PCR; TCRdb's copy keeps in-frame clones and lacks some. The table shows tens of thousands of clones, with more than 65% occurring only once. With regard to this clone: Its antigen is currently unknown.

V usage is TRBV18 and J usage is TRBJ2-1, with D perhaps given as TRBD1 or TRBD2 (5 bases each). What was sequenced was memory (CD45RA-) CD4+ T cells from blood. The TCR was taken from a human donor in good health. The CDR3 reads CASSLATLGTDEQFF. CDR3 coding DNA: TGTGCCAGCTCACTTGCCACTCTAGGGACGGATGAGCAGTTCTTC.